Listed here are 21 T cell receptor beta chains from one sample, sequenced in a study of cytomegalovirus exposure and HLA in healthy donors. Researchers ran the PCR with 60 Vbeta and 13 Jbeta primers. Produced via immunoSEQ multiplex PCR; TCRdb's table is partial and in-frame only. The sample has 110,000 or so clones, roughly 70% seen once. Specimen: PBMCs. The receptors stem from a man aged 40-49 years in good health and CMV-seronegative.

The sample holds a few counts of this clone. The J gene is TRBJ2-5, the V gene TRBV19, with TRBD2 identical over 7 bases. The CDR3 is 13 amino acids. CDR1 is LNHDA and CDR2 is SQIVND in the germline V gene (reference sequence). The ends lost 3 bases at V and 5 bases at J; junction bases unmatched: 3. CDR3 sequence: CASSIGLVETQYF. The DNA of the CDR3 is TGTGCCAGTAGTATTGGACTAGTTGAGACCCAGTACTTC.

The CDR3 DNA sequence: TGTGCCAGCAGGGAGACCGGGACTGAGCTACACGAGCAGTACTTC. Its translation is CASRETGTELHEQYF. This sequence joins TRBV28 and TRBJ2-7, with D possibly being TRBD2 (6 bases). Germline values: CDR1 MDHEN, CDR2 SYDVKM. The CDR3 totals 15 residues. V was cut by 6 bases and J by 5 bases, with 20 bases left in between.

The chain links TRBV5-6 to TRBJ2-1, with a possible D match to TRBD1 (5 bases). The V and J ends lost 1 base and 0 bases respectively, with 8 bases between them. The germline V gene encodes CDR1 SGHDT and CDR2 YYEEEE. This CDR3 is 15 amino acids long. CDR3 DNA: TGTGCCAGCAGCTTGTTAGGGGTCTCCTACAATGAGCAGTTCTTC. Its translation: CASSLLGVSYNEQFF.

The chain links TRBV2 to TRBJ2-5; 11 nucleotides match TRBD1. Trimming removed 7 bases from V and 4 bases from J; junction bases left unmatched: 5. Per germline, CDR1 SNHLY and CDR2 FYNNEI. The CDR3 extends over 14 amino acids. This CDR3 reads CASTDRGRGETQYF. For the CDR3, the DNA is TGTGCCAGCACGGACAGGGGGCGCGGAGAGACCCAGTACTTC.

This clone was observed a few times. The V call is TRBV18, the J call TRBJ2-7; D may be TRBD1 (6 bases). The CDR3 runs to 15 residues. V lost 1 base, J lost 3 bases, and 13 bases lay in between. From germline, CDR1 is KGHSH and CDR2 LQKENI. The CDR3 DNA sequence: TGTGCCAGCTCACCACAAGGGGGAGCCGACTACGAGCAGTACTTC. Residues: CASSPQGGADYEQYF.

J is TRBJ2-1 and V is TRBV30; 7 nucleotides match TRBD2. The length of the CDR3 is 14 residues. V lost 3 bases and J lost 0; bases outside the gene matches: 2. Germline V lookup: CDR1 GTSNPN, CDR2 SVGIG (reference sequence). The CDR3, as DNA: TGTGCCTGGAGGGGGGGGAGCTCCTACAATGAGCAGTTCTTC. Amino acid sequence: CAWRGGSSYNEQFF.

This clone has a handful of counts. The V and J genes are TRBV25-1 and TRBJ2-7, with a possible D match to TRBD2 (7 bases). CDR3 length equals 15 residues. The V gene lost 0 bases and the J gene lost 5 bases, with 14 bases spanning the gap. CDR1 and CDR2 (germline): MGHDK, SYGVNS. The DNA of the CDR3 is TGTGCCAGCAGTGAATATCGGGGGGCCGTGGACGAGCAGTACTTC. Residues: CASSEYRGAVDEQYF.

The gene calls are TRBV7-2 and TRBJ2-7, with D perhaps TRBD1 (5 bases). This CDR3 spans 15 amino acids. V shed 0 bases and J shed 0 bases, with 9 bases lying between them. Germline V gene data show CDR1 as SGHTA and CDR2 as FQGNSA. The CDR3 region has the DNA TGTGCCAGCAGCTTAGCGACAGTAGTCTCCTACGAGCAGTACTTC. This encodes CASSLATVVSYEQYF.

The V and J genes are TRBV5-4 and TRBJ1-1; possible D gene TRBD1, 5 bases. This CDR3 spans 11 amino acids. Trimming took off 4 bases at V and 11 bases at J, with 12 bases between the two ends. CDR1 SGHNT and CDR2 YYREEE come from the germline V gene (reference sequence). The DNA of the CDR3 is TGTGCCAGCAGCGGGGTGTCAGGGGCTTTCTTT. This gives the protein CASSGVSGAFF.

CDR3 sequence: CASKPSALGAQYF. CDR3 coding DNA: TGTGCCAGCAAGCCATCCGCCCTCGGGGCCCAGTACTTC. The chain carries TRBV2 and TRBJ2-5; D might be TRBD2 (5 bases). Looked up from germline, CDR1 is SNHLY and CDR2 is FYNNEI. The CDR3 covers 13 residues. Trimming pared 7 bases from V and 9 bases from J, leaving 18 bases between.

The chain combines TRBV6-5 with TRBJ1-1; D is unresolved. The CDR3 sequence is 13 residues long. Germline values: CDR1 MNHEY, CDR2 SVGAGI. Deletions cut 5 bases from V and 11 bases from J, with 18 bases between. The DNA for the CDR3 is TGTGCCAGCAGTCCCACACGGGATTCAAAGGCTTTCTTT. The encoded protein is CASSPTRDSKAFF.

This rearrangement joins TRBV29-1 to TRBJ1-2; D possibly corresponds to TRBD1 (6 bases). The germline CDR1 and CDR2 sequences are SQVTM and ANQGSEA. This CDR3 has 13 amino acids. V was cut by 7 bases and J by 4 bases, with 16 bases left in between. In DNA form, the CDR3 reads TGCAGCGACGGACAGCCCCATTTCTATGGCTACACCTTC. Translating gives CSDGQPHFYGYTF. The variable domain in full, with the rest retrieved from reference TRBV29-1 and TRBJ1-2, is SAVISQKPSRDICQRGTSLTIQCQVDSQVTMMFWYRQQPGQSLTLIATANQGSEATYESGFVIDKFPISRPNLTFSTLTVSNMSPEDSSIYLCSDGQPHFYGYTFGSGTRLTVV.

This chain joins TRBV6-1 and TRBJ2-1, with 12 positions matching TRBD2. The CDR3 spans 15 residues. The V and J ends lost 2 bases and 10 bases, in that order; junction bases with no gene match: 6. Germline assignment: CDR1 MNHNS and CDR2 SASEGT. DNA for the CDR3: TGTGCCAGCAGTGAACTAGCGGGAGGGCCGTGGGAGCAGTTCTTC. Amino acids: CASSELAGGPWEQFF.

The V and J genes are TRBV5-1 and TRBJ1-1, with no clear D. Germline CDR1 and CDR2: SGHRS and YFSETQ. The CDR3 spans 15 residues. V lost 0 bases, J lost 1 base, and 10 bases lay in between. For the CDR3, the DNA is TGCGCCAGCAGCTTGGCGGGAGGCCCGAACACTGAAGCTTTCTTT. Translation: CASSLAGGPNTEAFF.

This clone was picked up one time. The V and J genes are TRBV29-1 and TRBJ1-1, with a weak D call TRBD1 (5 bases). The ends were cut back, 7 bases at V and 3 bases at J, with 9 bases in the middle. The CDR3 is 11 amino acids. CDR1 and CDR2 from the germline V gene are SQVTM and ANQGSEA. The CDR3 protein is CSGWGYTEAFF. The CDR3 nucleotides are TGCAGCGGGTGGGGCTACACTGAAGCTTTCTTT.

The rearrangement uses TRBV19 and TRBJ2-1, with 9 bases fitting TRBD2. Germline assignment: CDR1 LNHDA and CDR2 SQIVND (reference sequence). The CDR3 has 15 residues. V was pared by 4 bases and J by 5 bases, with 6 bases of the junction left unmatched. The CDR3 nucleotides read TGTGCCAGTAGTACAGCGACTAGCGGCCACAATGAGCAGTTCTTC. This codes for CASSTATSGHNEQFF.

The chain uses TRBV5-1 and TRBJ2-7, with 9 positions matching TRBD1. From germline, CDR1 is SGHRS and CDR2 YFSETQ. There are 16 residues in the CDR3. The V segment lost 2 bases and the J segment 5 bases; nucleotides outside the gene matches: 11. CDR3 nucleotide sequence: TGCGCCAGCAGCTTTTCCTCCGGGACAGGGACCCACGAGCAGTACTTC. It yields the protein CASSFSSGTGTHEQYF.

The chain employs TRBV7-3 and TRBJ1-2, with 7 bases identical to TRBD1. Trimming at V came to 5 bases and at J to 0 bases, leaving 3 bases not matched to a gene. There are 14 residues in the CDR3. Germline V CDR1 and CDR2: SGHTA, FQGTGA. The CDR3 sequence: CASSPQGSNYGYTF. The CDR3 region has the DNA TGTGCCAGCAGCCCACAGGGGTCTAACTATGGCTACACCTTC.

The chain links TRBV2 to TRBJ2-1; 7 nucleotides align to TRBD1. The CDR3 length is 15 residues. The ends lost 3 bases at V and 3 bases at J; junction bases unmatched: 5. CDR1 and CDR2 from the germline V gene are SNHLY and FYNNEI. CDR3 residues: CASSDQQGVYNEQFF. DNA of the CDR3: TGTGCCAGCAGTGATCAGCAGGGGGTCTACAATGAGCAGTTCTTC.

The chain is built from TRBV6-5 and TRBJ2-7; 7 bases agree with TRBD1. Germline loops: CDR1 MNHEY, CDR2 SVGAGI. The CDR3 is 14 residues long. The trim removed 5 bases at V and 2 bases at J, leaving 6 bases unmatched. The CDR3 spells CASSPTGPTYEQYF. The DNA of the CDR3 is TGTGCCAGCAGTCCGACAGGGCCCACCTACGAGCAGTACTTC.

This clone was seen only a few times. The same CDR3 arises from other DNA sequences in this sample as well. The chain combines TRBV2 with TRBJ2-7; D may be TRBD1 (5 bases). The V gene's germline CDR1 is SNHLY and CDR2 FYNNEI. V was shortened by 2 bases and J by 0 bases, with 8 bases between the two germline ends. The CDR3 contains 14 residues. CDR3 nucleotide sequence: TGTGCCAGCAGTGAACAAGGGGCCTCCTACGAGCAGTACTTC. Its translation is CASSEQGASYEQYF.